The 4 T cell receptor beta chains below were found in one sample sequenced in a study of T cell changes during pregnancy in multiple sclerosis. Profiling relied on immunoSEQ multiplex PCR, and the TCRdb table lists in-frame clones only, not all of them. The sample includes around 56,000 clones, approximately 90% of them seen just once. The source was CD4+ T cells from peripheral blood mononuclear cells, collected in the third trimester of pregnancy. The receptor source for this set is a female donor with multiple sclerosis, enrolled in a pregnancy study.

V is TRBV9 and J is TRBJ2-5; tentative D call: TRBD1 (5 bases). The assigned J gene may be wrong: the sequence end matches TRBJ2-7 better. Per the germline V gene, CDR1 is SGDLS and CDR2 is YYNGEE. The CDR3 runs to 14 residues. Here the CDR3 reads CASSVDGRAYEQYF. The DNA for the CDR3 is TGTGCCAGCAGCGTAGACGGCAGGGCGTACGAGCAGTACTTC.

The chain carries TRBV15 and TRBJ2-3; TRBD2 agrees at 10 bases. CDR3 size: 18 residues. Trimming took 2 bases from V and 2 from J; bases not matched to a gene: 10. In germline, CDR1 is LNHNV, CDR2 YYDKDF (reference sequence). The CDR3 here is CATSRSFQGLAATDTQYF. DNA of the CDR3: TGTGCCACCAGCAGATCATTTCAAGGACTAGCGGCCACAGATACGCAGTATTTT.

For the CDR3, the DNA is TGTGCCAGCGGTGTCCGGGTCCGCGAGACCCAGTACTTC. This sequence encodes CASGVRVRETQYF. The J gene is TRBJ2-5, the V gene TRBV19; unclear D gene. The germline V gene encodes CDR1 LNHDA and CDR2 SQIVND (reference sequence). V gave up 9 bases and J gave up 5 bases, with 16 bases separating them. This CDR3 has 13 residues.

The chain is built from TRBV5-5 and TRBJ1-5; D is perhaps TRBD1 (5 bases). Per germline, CDR1 SGHKS and CDR2 YYEKEE (reference sequence). The CDR3 covers 14 residues. V was shortened by 0 bases and J by 8 bases, with 12 bases between the two germline ends. The DNA for the CDR3 is TGTGCCAGCAGCTTGGGTCTCGGGGGAAAGCCCCAGCATTTT. Its translation: CASSLGLGGKPQHF.